These T cell receptor beta chains were read from a single sample in a study of CXCR3-negative and CXCR3-positive naive CD8 T cells. TCRdb reprocessed the 5' RACE reads and keeps a single row for each CDR3 protein, giving no DNA. The sample yields over 100,000 distinct CDR3 sequences, of which the top ten take up roughly 0.3%. Material: naive CXCR3- CD8+ T cells from blood. These receptors all come from a human donor in good health. Some clones in this sample may be carry-over from other donors' samples. The CDR3 runs from the conserved cysteine through the conserved F or W.

v_call: TRBV4-1
j_call: TRBJ2-7
cdr3_aa: CASSQDDRDPYEQYF

v_call: TRBV4-1
j_call: TRBJ1-3
cdr3_aa: CASSQDTGQGINTIYF

v_call: TRBV6-6
j_call: TRBJ2-7
cdr3_aa: CASSYNPPTSGFSYEQYF

v_call: TRBV7-2
j_call: TRBJ1-3
cdr3_aa: CASSLGSSGNTIYF

v_call: TRBV29-1
j_call: TRBJ2-2
cdr3_aa: CSVPAEHTGELFF

v_call: TRBV2
j_call: TRBJ2-1
cdr3_aa: CASSPPEGYYNEQFF

v_call: TRBV7-4
j_call: TRBJ2-7
cdr3_aa: CASSLVAGAEQYF

v_call: TRBV7-9
j_call: TRBJ2-3
cdr3_aa: CASSAPRGGGRDTPYF

v_call: TRBV14
j_call: TRBJ2-2
cdr3_aa: CASSQESYTGELFF

v_call: TRBV12-3/TRBV12-4
j_call: TRBJ1-2
cdr3_aa: CASSPPGRGHPDPYGYTF